This is a list of T cell receptor beta chains from one sample in a study of T cells in Graves' hyperthyroidism and ophthalmopathy. Each CDR3 protein is one row after TCRdb ran MiXCR on the multiplex PCR reads. This table holds about 640,000 distinct CDR3 sequences, roughly 46% found once. The sample was peripheral blood or thyroid tissue (not recorded which). The receptors originated from an adult man with Graves' disease, either hyperthyroidism or ophthalmopathy (not recorded which). CDR3s include the opening cysteine and the closing phenylalanine or tryptophan. The order of the fields is J gene, D gene, clone size, V gene, CDR3 protein, CDR3 DNA. The D gene is left open where the match is weak. The listing skips clone size in some rows; elsewhere it reads once, few, many or a size class.

>TRBJ2-2|TRBD1|once|TRBV9
CASSVGTGGNGELFF
TGTGCCAGCAGCGTGGGGACAGGGGGCAACGGGGAGCTGTTTTTT
>TRBJ1-5|NA|NA|TRBV25-1
CASSILFRLTHQPQHF
TGTGCCAGTAGTATTCTCTTTAGGCTTACCCACCAGCCCCAGCATTTT
>TRBJ1-5|NA|NA|TRBV2
CASSYRARDNQPQHF
TGTGCCAGCAGTTATAGGGCCAGGGATAATCAGCCCCAGCATTTT
>TRBJ1-2|TRBD1|NA|TRBV29-1
CATGWTGARPTGGYTF
TGCGCCACGGGGTGGACAGGGGCCCGACCGACGGGAGGCTACACCTTC
>TRBJ2-5|TRBD2|NA|TRBV10-3
CASKTTGTSGKETQYF
TGTGCCAGCAAAACAACTGGGACTAGCGGGAAAGAGACCCAGTACTTC
>TRBJ2-7|TRBD2|many|TRBV2
CATGLAETYEQYF
TGTGCCACAGGACTAGCGGAGACCTACGAGCAGTACTTC
>TRBJ1-1|NA|NA|TRBV7-3
CASSATAYTEAFF
TGCGCCAGCAGCGCGACAGCGTACACTGAAGCTTTCTTT
>TRBJ1-5|NA|NA|TRBV6-6
CASQRVGQPQHF
TGTGCCAGCCAAAGGGTCGGACAGCCCCAGCATTTT
>TRBJ1-4|NA|NA|TRBV7-8
CASSFSRFRATNEKLFF
TGTGCCAGCAGCTTTAGTAGGTTCCGGGCAACTAATGAAAAACTGTTTTTT
>TRBJ1-5|NA|few|TRBV13
CASSRDGQPQHF
TGTGCCAGCAGCCGCGACGGGCAGCCCCAGCATTTT
>TRBJ2-5|TRBD2|few|TRBV20-1
CSARLAGGSWYQETQYF
TGCAGTGCTAGACTAGCGGGGGGTTCTTGGTACCAAGAGACCCAGTACTTC
>TRBJ1-1|TRBD1|once|TRBV2
CASSETGEGGYGTEAFF
TGTGCCAGCAGTGAAACAGGGGAGGGTGGCTATGGCACTGAAGCTTTCTTT
>TRBJ2-7|NA|NA|TRBV6-1
CASSGMVGSGYEQYF
TGTGCCAGCAGTGGAATGGTTGGATCGGGCTACGAGCAGTACTTC
>TRBJ2-7|NA|many|TRBV29-1
CSVDSQGYEQYF
TGCAGCGTTGACAGCCAGGGCTACGAGCAGTACTTC
>TRBJ1-2|NA|NA|TRBV7-9
CASSSHRGRDGYTF
TGTGCCAGCAGCTCTCACCGGGGGCGCGATGGCTACACCTTC
>TRBJ1-4|NA|NA|TRBV10-3
CATREDNVNEKLFF
TGTGCCACCAGGGAGGACAACGTTAATGAAAAACTGTTTTTT
>TRBJ1-6|NA|few|TRBV7-3
CAWRVGNSPLHF
TGTGCCTGGAGAGTGGGGAATTCACCCCTCCACTTT
>TRBJ2-2|NA|many|TRBV7-9
CASRDTGPGELFF
TGTGCCAGCAGGGACACCGGTCCCGGGGAGCTGTTTTTT
>TRBJ1-5|TRBD1|NA|TRBV2
CASSPGGPINQPQHF
TGTGCCAGCAGCCCAGGGGGCCCTATCAATCAGCCCCAGCATTTT
>TRBJ1-6|NA|NA|TRBV9
CASSVVGPGNSPLHF
TGTGCCAGCAGCGTCGTCGGACCGGGTAATTCACCCCTCCACTTT
>TRBJ1-4|TRBD1|NA|TRBV29-1
CSVGTTGGRREKLFF
TGCAGCGTTGGCACGACAGGGGGCCGTCGTGAAAAACTGTTTTTT
>TRBJ1-2|NA|NA|TRBV5-4
CASSLDWGSGYGYTF
TGTGCCAGCAGCTTGGATTGGGGATCGGGCTATGGCTACACCTTC
>TRBJ2-7|TRBD1|NA|TRBV7-9
CASSQGGASYEQYF
TGTGCCAGCAGCCAAGGGGGCGCATCCTACGAGCAGTACTTC
>TRBJ1-2|TRBD1|NA|TRBV10-3
CAISENRQGSGYTF
TGTGCCATCAGTGAGAACAGACAGGGATCGGGCTACACCTTC
>TRBJ2-5|NA|many|TRBV12-3/TRBV12-4
CASLGSTQYF
TGTGCCAGCCTTGGCTCGACCCAGTACTTC
>TRBJ1-2|TRBD1|NA|TRBV7-9
CASSEGGTGDIYGYTF
TGTGCCAGCAGCGAAGGGGGGACAGGGGATATCTATGGCTACACCTTC
>TRBJ1-4|NA|NA|TRBV11-1
CASSNLSPEGEKLFF
TGTGCCAGCAGCAACCTCAGTCCTGAGGGGGAAAAACTGTTTTTT
>TRBJ1-4|TRBD1|NA|TRBV9
CASSSDREIYEKLFF
TGTGCCAGCAGCTCGGACAGGGAGATTTATGAAAAACTGTTTTTT
>TRBJ1-6|NA|once|TRBV10-3
CATQDAYSSYNSPLHF
TGTGCCACACAGGACGCGTATAGCTCCTATAATTCACCCCTCCACTTT
>TRBJ1-6|TRBD1|NA|TRBV7-8
CASSLRTGESSYNSPLHF
TGTGCCAGCAGCTTGCGGACAGGGGAGAGCTCCTATAATTCACCCCTCCACTTT
>TRBJ2-7|NA|many|TRBV9
CASSLGSPYEQYF
TGTGCCAGCAGCCTGGGGTCACCCTACGAGCAGTACTTC
>TRBJ2-7|NA|NA|TRBV20-1
CSARNSQGSNQPQQYF
TGCAGTGCTAGGAACTCACAGGGCAGCAATCAGCCCCAGCAGTACTTC